This paragraph reports one T cell receptor beta chain. This entry is derived from a study of blood T cell repertoires in COVID-19. Study details: Acute and convalescent COVID-19 specimens originated in the United States, Italy and Spain. From T cells, B-cell-depleted T cells, or PBMCs came the material, which was cDNA or gDNA.

Germline V gene lookup returns CDR1 KGHSH and CDR2 LQKENI. This CDR3 comprises 13 residues. V was cut by 1 base and J by 3 bases, with 5 bases left in between. Authors' analysis steps: Estimation of nucleated cell counts relied on the amplification of reference gene primers. The protocol was immunoSEQ multiplex PCR, while the TCRdb copy is restricted to in-frame clones and leaves out a portion. The DNA gave D and trimming, while V, J and clone size come from that table. Counted here are tens of thousands of clones, 65% to 85% occurring once; the ten biggest clones make up 1.5% to 2%. The chain employs TRBV18 and TRBJ2-3; D gene uncertain. The sequencing input was peripheral blood. The receptor's source is a man aged 50-59 years with acute or convalescent COVID-19. The CDR3 DNA sequence: TGTGCCAGCTCACCACAATCGACAGATACGCAGTATTTT. It encodes CASSPQSTDTQYF.